The present T cell receptor (beta chain) was sequenced within a study of T cells in Graves' hyperthyroidism and ophthalmopathy. CDR1 SNHLY and CDR2 FYNNEI come from the germline V gene. CDR3 length: 13 amino acids. V was cut by 8 bases and J by 7 bases, with 12 bases left in between. Study findings and constraints: In validation, the model predicted ophthalmopathy. These predictions came a median roughly seven months before onset. Separating ophthalmopathy from stable hyperthyroidism was achieved by a 13 V-J model.

For this clonotype: The antigen remains undetermined.

It was RNA transcripts that yielded the amplified TCR beta CDR3 regions. The HTBI primer set served for first-round RT-PCR of the TCR CDR3. TCRdb ran MiXCR on the multiplex PCR reads and lists one entry per CDR3 protein. The sample has 450,000 to 700,000 distinct CDR3 sequences, about 45% seen once. This clonotype was sampled from an adult woman with Graves' disease, either hyperthyroidism or ophthalmopathy (not recorded which). Input material: peripheral blood or thyroid tissue (not recorded which). J is TRBJ1-6 and V is TRBV2; D not certain. CDR3: CASEPTPNSPLHF. The CDR3 DNA follows: TGTGCCAGCGAACCGACCCCGAATTCACCCCTCCACTTT.